The rows below give T cell receptor beta chains drawn from one sample of a study of blood T cells in healthy people across ages. Using its own MiXCR run on the 5' RACE reads, TCRdb lists one record per CDR3 protein. The table shows about 1.6 million distinct CDR3 sequences, with roughly 32% occurring only once. The material sequenced was blood. The receptors originated from a woman in her 30s in good health. Each CDR3 is given with its conserved first and last residue. The D gene is left open where the match is weak. Size is stated for part of the rows, as once, few or many counts, or as a class when the clone is expanded.

j_call,v_call,clone_size,d_call,cdr3_aa,cdr3_nt
TRBJ2-3,TRBV7-2,NA,NA,CASSEGLREADTQYF,TGTGCCAGCAGCGAGGGACTTAGAGAAGCAGATACGCAGTATTTT
TRBJ2-2,TRBV3-1,NA,NA,CASSQGMGAGELFF,TGTGCCAGCAGCCAAGGGATGGGGGCCGGGGAGCTGTTTTTT
TRBJ2-1,TRBV7-3,few,TRBD1,CASSTGTGNNEQFF,TGTGCCAGCAGCACCGGGACAGGGAATAATGAGCAGTTCTTC
TRBJ2-7,TRBV7-2,few,NA,CASSHSTSRVYEQYF,TGTGCCAGCAGCCATTCCACTAGTCGTGTATACGAGCAGTACTTC
TRBJ2-3,TRBV9,NA,TRBD2,CASSVGSGRAGDTQYF,TGTGCCAGCAGCGTAGGTAGCGGGAGGGCCGGAGATACGCAGTATTTT
TRBJ2-3,TRBV6-1,once,NA,CASRRGWGTREDTQYF,TGTGCCAGCAGGAGGGGGTGGGGAACCCGGGAAGATACGCAGTATTTT
TRBJ2-7,TRBV9,few,TRBD2,CASSVEGTSGSYEQYF,TGTGCCAGCAGCGTAGAGGGGACTAGCGGGTCCTACGAGCAGTACTTC
TRBJ2-7,TRBV7-3,NA,TRBD1,CATSDRGASSYEQYF,TGTGCCACCAGTGACAGGGGGGCAAGCTCCTACGAGCAGTACTTC
TRBJ1-5,TRBV28,NA,TRBD1,CASSFPGQGFDQPQHF,TGTGCCAGCAGTTTCCCTGGACAGGGCTTCGATCAGCCCCAGCATTTT
TRBJ2-1,TRBV20-1,few,TRBD1,CSARTGAGYNEQFF,TGCAGTGCTAGAACAGGGGCCGGTTACAATGAGCAGTTCTTC
TRBJ1-6,TRBV3-1,NA,NA,CASSQHKLGPLHF,TGTGCCAGCAGCCAACACAAACTAGGACCCCTCCACTTT
TRBJ2-1,TRBV4-2,NA,TRBD2,CASSQIGTSGFNEQFF,TGTGCCAGCAGCCAGATCGGGACTAGCGGCTTCAATGAGCAGTTCTTC
TRBJ2-2,TRBV11-2,once,NA,CASSLEGAHTGELFF,TGTGCCAGCAGCTTAGAGGGGGCGCACACCGGGGAGCTGTTTTTT
TRBJ1-2,TRBV29-1,few,NA,CSVEEGNRAYGYTF,TGCAGCGTTGAAGAAGGGAACAGGGCATATGGCTACACCTTC
TRBJ2-2,TRBV5-1,NA,NA,CASSLAGSLGGELFF,TGCGCCAGCAGCTTGGCCGGGTCTCTTGGCGGGGAGCTGTTTTTT
TRBJ2-2,TRBV9,NA,NA,CASSVSGRMDGELFF,TGTGCCAGCAGCGTCTCTGGGAGAATGGACGGGGAGCTGTTTTTT
TRBJ1-1,TRBV6-1,NA,TRBD1,CASSDPDRDMNTEAFF,TGTGCCAGCAGTGACCCGGACAGGGACATGAACACTGAAGCTTTCTTT
TRBJ2-7,TRBV20-1,few,NA,CSARARWTAGYEQYF,TGCAGTGCTAGGGCTCGGTGGACAGCGGGGTACGAGCAGTACTTC
TRBJ1-2,TRBV4-2,few,NA,CASSQDKGLTGTYGYTF,TGTGCCAGCAGCCAAGATAAAGGCCTGACGGGGACCTATGGCTACACCTTC
TRBJ1-2,TRBV28,NA,NA,CASSGGSRWGYTF,TGTGCCAGCTCCGGGGGGTCTAGGTGGGGCTACACCTTC
TRBJ2-5,TRBV5-1,NA,TRBD2,CASSLGGTSQETQYF,TGCGCCAGCAGCCTGGGGGGGACTAGCCAAGAGACCCAGTACTTC
TRBJ1-2,TRBV4-1,NA,NA,CASSQGLAGTQNGYTF,TGCGCCAGCAGCCAGGGCCTAGCCGGGACTCAAAATGGCTACACCTTC
TRBJ1-1,TRBV11-2,few,NA,CASSLDLMNTEAFF,TGTGCCAGCAGTTTAGACCTTATGAACACTGAAGCTTTCTTT
TRBJ2-1,TRBV7-3,NA,TRBD2,CASSSQGGGDNEQFF,TGTGCCAGCAGCTCTCAGGGCGGGGGGGACAATGAGCAGTTCTTC
TRBJ2-3,TRBV7-2,NA,TRBD1,CASSILGQPITDTQYF,TGTGCCAGCAGCATCCTGGGACAGCCTATCACAGATACGCAGTATTTT
TRBJ2-5,TRBV20-1,few,TRBD2,CSARVIGRLKETQYF,TGCAGTGCTAGAGTAATCGGGAGGTTAAAAGAGACCCAGTACTTC
TRBJ2-1,TRBV11-3,NA,NA,CASSLAGLGSSHGYNEQFF,TGTGCCAGCAGCTTAGCGGGGCTGGGGTCGTCCCACGGGTACAATGAGCAGTTCTTC
TRBJ1-1,TRBV6-1,NA,NA,CASTGGGEAFF,TGTGCCAGCACGGGTGGAGGAGAAGCTTTCTTT
TRBJ2-3,TRBV29-1,many,NA,CSVVLGAPSDTQYF,TGCAGCGTTGTCCTCGGGGCGCCCTCGGATACGCAGTATTTT
TRBJ2-7,TRBV7-2,NA,NA,CASSLDRTGQYYEQYF,TGTGCCAGCAGCTTAGACCGGACGGGCCAGTACTACGAGCAGTACTTC
TRBJ2-7,TRBV11-1,few,TRBD2,CASSRPGPTLGLDWEQYF,TGTGCCAGCAGCAGACCGGGACCCACTCTAGGACTAGATTGGGAGCAGTACTTC
TRBJ2-1,TRBV5-1,NA,NA,CASSLGGGIAYNEQFF,TGCGCCAGCAGCTTGGGGGGCGGGATTGCATACAATGAGCAGTTCTTC
TRBJ2-7,TRBV6-1,NA,NA,CASNKAGKVGEQYF,TGTGCCAGCAATAAGGCCGGGAAAGTAGGCGAGCAGTACTTC
TRBJ2-1,TRBV6-1,NA,TRBD2,CASSETLAGGTKDEQFF,TGTGCCAGCAGTGAAACCCTAGCGGGGGGGACGAAGGATGAGCAGTTCTTC
TRBJ2-7,TRBV27,many,TRBD1,CASSRTGGPYEQYF,TGTGCCAGCAGTCGGACAGGGGGGCCCTACGAGCAGTACTTC
TRBJ2-1,TRBV7-9,NA,TRBD1,CASWDRVGEQFF,TGTGCCAGCTGGGACAGGGTGGGCGAGCAGTTCTTC
TRBJ2-3,TRBV2,NA,NA,CASQRGISSTDTQYF,TGTGCCAGCCAGAGAGGAATTTCTAGCACAGATACGCAGTATTTT
TRBJ2-5,TRBV10-3,many,NA,CAISEIRGAQETQYF,TGTGCCATCAGTGAGATCCGGGGCGCGCAAGAGACCCAGTACTTC
TRBJ1-5,TRBV4-1,NA,NA,CASSQDGLYSNQPQHF,TGCGCCAGCAGCCAAGACGGCCTCTATAGCAATCAGCCCCAGCATTTT
TRBJ2-3,TRBV4-2,few,NA,CASSQVLTATGDTQYF,TGTGCCAGCAGCCAAGTTTTAACGGCCACGGGGGATACGCAGTATTTT
TRBJ2-3,TRBV3-1,NA,TRBD2,CASSQDRGTTTQYF,TGTGCCAGCAGCCAAGATCGAGGGACTACTACGCAGTATTTT
TRBJ2-7,TRBV7-2,NA,NA,CASSLVGAPTVHEQYF,TGTGCCAGCAGCTTAGTGGGGGCACCGACTGTCCACGAGCAGTACTTC
TRBJ2-1,TRBV20-1,NA,TRBD2,CSASSRSLAVDNQQFF,TGCAGTGCTAGCTCCCGGTCACTAGCGGTAGACAATCAGCAGTTCTTC
TRBJ2-7,TRBV9,few,TRBD1,CASSAHTGVFYEQYF,TGTGCCAGCAGCGCACATACAGGGGTCTTCTACGAGCAGTACTTC
TRBJ2-7,TRBV7-8,NA,TRBD1,CASSPRTGEYYEQYF,TGTGCCAGCAGCCCCCGGACAGGGGAGTACTACGAGCAGTACTTC
TRBJ2-5,TRBV1,NA,NA,CTSSQDGGKIDQETQYF,TGCACCAGCAGCCAAGACGGCGGGAAAATCGACCAAGAGACCCAGTACTTC
TRBJ1-4,TRBV11-1,few,NA,CASSLGEKEKLFF,TGTGCCAGCAGCTTGGGTGAGAAGGAAAAACTGTTTTTT
TRBJ2-7,TRBV7-3,many,NA,CASSLTPVLGYEQYF,TGTGCCAGCAGCTTAACCCCGGTCCTGGGATACGAGCAGTACTTC
TRBJ1-2,TRBV29-1,many,NA,CSVGGVRDYGYTF,TGCAGCGTCGGGGGGGTCCGAGACTATGGCTACACCTTC
TRBJ2-7,TRBV11-2,few,NA,CASSLVGGDGSYEQYF,TGTGCCAGCAGCTTAGTAGGGGGGGACGGTTCCTACGAGCAGTACTTC
TRBJ2-5,TRBV3-1,NA,NA,CASSQPGQETQYF,TGTGCCAGCAGCCAACCGGGCCAAGAGACCCAGTACTTC
TRBJ2-7,TRBV7-9,NA,TRBD2,CASSPRGGGAYEQYF,TGTGCCAGCAGCCCCCGGGGCGGGGGGGCCTACGAGCAGTACTTC
TRBJ2-7,TRBV6-1,once,TRBD2,CASSERAGGLHEQYF,TGTGCCAGCAGTGAACGAGCGGGGGGGCTCCACGAGCAGTACTTC
TRBJ1-2,TRBV30,NA,NA,CAWSLVEGMSNYGYTF,TGTGCCTGGAGTTTGGTGGAAGGAATGAGTAACTATGGCTACACCTTC
TRBJ2-5,TRBV7-9,few,NA,CASSLPGSQQETQYF,TGTGCCAGCAGCTTACCGGGTTCGCAACAAGAGACCCAGTACTTC
TRBJ1-2,TRBV15,few,TRBD1,CATTDIEDRVNGYTF,TGTGCCACCACCGATATTGAGGACAGGGTTAACGGCTACACCTTC
TRBJ1-1,TRBV12-3/TRBV12-4,NA,NA,CASRLQGPTEAFF,TGTGCCAGCCGTCTACAGGGACCTACTGAAGCTTTCTTT
TRBJ1-1,TRBV6-5,NA,NA,CASSYSETQREAFF,TGTGCCAGCAGTTACTCGGAAACGCAGCGTGAAGCTTTCTTT